This T cell receptor (beta chain) appears in the sequencing data of a study of shared clonotypes between healthy human individuals. The assay was immunoSEQ multiplex PCR, and TCRdb's table has in-frame clones only and misses some. The data show nearly 500,000 clones, 70% to 80% seen once. What was sequenced was PBMCs. The receptor was derived from a woman between 40 and 55 years old in good health. Some clones in this sample may be carry-over from other donors' samples.

CDR3 loop: CASSVGSGHTNEKLFF. The CDR3 nucleotides read TGTGCCAGCAGCGTAGGATCTGGACATACTAATGAAAAACTGTTTTTT. The gene calls are TRBV9 and TRBJ1-4, with a possible D match to TRBD1 (5 bases). CDR1 is SGDLS and CDR2 is YYNGEE in the germline V gene. Trimming left V 0 bases short and J 2 bases short, with 11 bases between. The CDR3 consists of 16 residues.